This T cell receptor (beta chain) was sequenced for a study of high-grade serous ovarian cancer treatment subgroups. Study information: Mean per sample: around 14,000 reads, several thousand unique TCR beta rearrangements.

CDR3 length: 17 residues. Germline CDR1 reads MDHEN; CDR2 reads SYDVKM. V was cut by 2 bases and J by 0 bases, with 15 bases left in between. The tumor samples were collected prior to definitive surgery or chemotherapy. With regard to this clone: Its target is not known.

Using immunoSEQ multiplex PCR, the repertoire was profiled, and TCRdb retains in-frame clones only, with some absent. The profile covers 15,000 to 20,000 clones, with roughly 75% appearing a single time and approximately 6.9% taken by the ten largest. General study findings and limits: TCR clonal relatedness correlated positively with neoantigen level. Tumors within one patient showed repertoire similarity of about 0.1 to 0.8. Only CDR3 was analyzed; CDR1 and CDR2 were not.

This sequence joins TRBV28 and TRBJ2-3; maybe TRBD1 (5 bases). Material: tumor tissue. This TCR came from a human donor with high-grade serous ovarian cancer. In nucleotides, the CDR3 is TGTGCCAGCAGTTTAAGACTTGTTGGGGCCAGCACAGATACGCAGTATTTT. Encoded protein: CASSLRLVGASTDTQYF. The full variable domain, rest sourced from reference TRBV28 and TRBJ2-3, is DVKVTQSSRYLVKRTGEKVFLECVQDMDHENMFWYRQDPGLGLRLIYFSYDVKMKEKGDIPEGYSVSREKKERFSLILESASTNQTSMYLCASSLRLVGASTDTQYFGPGTRLTVL.